One sample yielded the 6 T cell receptor beta chains listed below, sequenced in a study of control samples from healthy donors and cancer patients. Libraries were prepared by immunoSEQ multiplex PCR; TCRdb keeps only in-frame clonotypes and omits some of them. This sample has 95,000 to 150,000 clones, with around 88% found just once. The specimen sequenced was blood. Source of these receptors: a man aged 35-49 years in good health.

This clone was detected only a few times. The rearrangement links TRBV27 to TRBJ2-1, with 7 bases that match TRBD2. Germline CDR1 reads MNHEY; CDR2 reads SMNVEV (reference sequence). The CDR3 contains 16 residues. V was clipped by 4 bases and J by 6 bases; unmatched bases: 12. The CDR3 region is CASSSPPSRGTNEQFF. The CDR3 DNA sequence: TGTGCCAGCAGTTCCCCCCCCTCGCGGGGGACCAATGAGCAGTTCTTC.

This chain uses TRBV24-1 with TRBJ1-2, with D unclear. CDR1 is KGHDR, CDR2 SFDVKD, per germline. This CDR3 has 14 amino acids. V dropped 3 bases and J dropped 2 bases, with 9 bases sitting between them. CDR3 residues: CATSDLRLNYGYTF. CDR3 in DNA: TGTGCCACCAGTGATCTCAGGTTGAACTATGGCTACACCTTC.

V usage is TRBV10-3 and J usage is TRBJ2-2; D is perhaps TRBD1 or TRBD2 (5 bases each). Trimming removed 6 bases at V and 0 bases at J, with 17 bases between. This CDR3 spans 17 amino acids. In germline, CDR1 is ENHRY, CDR2 SYGVKD. The CDR3 protein is CAIRGERGDTNTGELFF. The CDR3 region has the DNA TGTGCCATCAGGGGGGAGAGGGGAGATACGAACACCGGGGAGCTGTTTTTT.

The chain recombines TRBV9 with TRBJ1-3; a possible D gene is TRBD1 (6 bases). Germline CDR1 and CDR2: SGDLS and YYNGEE. This CDR3 has 16 amino acids. With 4 bases removed from V and 1 base from J, the gap between germline ends came to 15 bases. DNA for the CDR3: TGTGCCAGCAGCCCGAAGGACAGATATTCTGGAAACACCATATATTTT. Translating it yields CASSPKDRYSGNTIYF.

This chain links TRBV2 with TRBJ1-1, with D hard to call. In germline, CDR1 is SNHLY, CDR2 FYNNEI. V gave up 4 bases and J gave up 0 bases, with 6 bases separating them. CDR3 length: 13 residues. This CDR3 is CASSGGMNTEAFF. CDR3 in DNA: TGTGCCAGCAGTGGGGGTATGAACACTGAAGCTTTCTTT.

The chain is built from TRBV5-1 and TRBJ1-2; 10 bases fit TRBD1. CDR1 is SGHRS, CDR2 YFSETQ, per germline. With 4 bases clipped from V and 8 bases from J, the junction kept 8 bases outside the gene matches. The CDR3 has 14 amino acids. Here the CDR3 reads CASSLRTGGVGYTF. CDR3 in DNA: TGCGCCAGCAGCCTCCGGACAGGGGGGGTCGGCTACACCTTC.